The rows below give T cell receptor beta chains drawn from one sample of a study of early T cells in non-severe SARS-CoV-2 infection. TCRdb independently ran MiXCR on the 5' RACE reads; one entry per CDR3 protein. The table has fewer than 80,000 distinct CDR3 sequences, approximately 10% seen once. The material was whole blood, obtained at baseline. These receptors originate from an adult who was a healthcare worker with PCR-confirmed SARS-CoV-2 infection or an uninfected control (not recorded which). CDR3s include the opening cysteine and the closing phenylalanine or tryptophan. D genes are given only for firm matches. Expanded clones get a size class; other rows say once, few or many, or leave the size out.

j_call: TRBJ2-7
v_call: TRBV20-1
d_call: NA
clone_size: few
cdr3_aa: CSASEEPSYEQYF
cdr3_nt: TGCAGTGCTAGTGAAGAGCCTTCCTACGAGCAGTACTTC

j_call: TRBJ2-1
v_call: TRBV5-1
d_call: NA
clone_size: few
cdr3_aa: CASSLADHTGPYNEQFF
cdr3_nt: TGCGCCAGCAGCTTAGCGGACCATACCGGCCCCTACAATGAGCAGTTCTTC

j_call: TRBJ2-3
v_call: TRBV6-4
d_call: TRBD2
clone_size: many
cdr3_aa: CASSDVAGARDTQYF
cdr3_nt: TGTGCCAGCAGTGACGTAGCGGGGGCACGAGATACGCAGTATTTT

j_call: TRBJ1-5
v_call: TRBV7-8
d_call: TRBD1
clone_size: NA
cdr3_aa: CASSSALGTGVNQPQHF
cdr3_nt: TGTGCCAGCAGTTCGGCTTTGGGGACAGGGGTAAATCAGCCCCAGCATTTT

j_call: TRBJ1-5
v_call: TRBV11-2
d_call: NA
clone_size: NA
cdr3_aa: CASSLGGGRRNQPQHF
cdr3_nt: TGTGCCAGCAGCTTAGGAGGGGGAAGGCGCAATCAGCCCCAGCATTTT

j_call: TRBJ1-2
v_call: TRBV10-3
d_call: TRBD1
clone_size: few
cdr3_aa: CAIRGNGQGHYGYTF
cdr3_nt: TGTGCCATCAGAGGCAACGGACAGGGGCACTATGGCTACACCTTC

j_call: TRBJ2-1
v_call: TRBV20-1
d_call: TRBD1
clone_size: few
cdr3_aa: CSASDTGTGRDEQFF
cdr3_nt: TGCAGTGCTAGCGATACCGGGACAGGGAGGGATGAGCAGTTCTTC

j_call: TRBJ1-1
v_call: TRBV29-1
d_call: TRBD1
clone_size: many
cdr3_aa: CSTKDRDLEAFF
cdr3_nt: TGCAGCACCAAGGACAGGGACCTTGAAGCTTTCTTT

j_call: TRBJ1-6
v_call: TRBV7-9
d_call: NA
clone_size: NA
cdr3_aa: CASSLSPQGVGSPLHF
cdr3_nt: TGTGCCAGCAGCTTATCCCCCCAGGGTGTAGGTTCACCCCTCCACTTT

j_call: TRBJ1-1
v_call: TRBV28
d_call: NA
clone_size: many
cdr3_aa: CASQGHPNTEAFF
cdr3_nt: TGTGCCAGCCAGGGACACCCTAACACTGAAGCTTTCTTT

j_call: TRBJ2-1
v_call: TRBV11-2
d_call: NA
clone_size: NA
cdr3_aa: CASSSGQVNVNEQFF
cdr3_nt: TGTGCCAGCAGCTCGGGGCAAGTTAACGTCAATGAGCAGTTCTTC

j_call: TRBJ1-1
v_call: TRBV29-1
d_call: NA
clone_size: few
cdr3_aa: CSVVRGSTEAFF
cdr3_nt: TGCAGCGTTGTCAGGGGATCTACTGAAGCTTTCTTT

j_call: TRBJ1-4
v_call: TRBV7-2
d_call: NA
clone_size: few
cdr3_aa: CASSDQQSHNEKLFF
cdr3_nt: TGTGCCAGCAGCGATCAACAGAGCCATAATGAAAAACTGTTTTTT

j_call: TRBJ1-6
v_call: TRBV7-9
d_call: NA
clone_size: NA
cdr3_aa: CASSLDTDYNSPLHF
cdr3_nt: TGTGCCAGCAGCTTAGATACAGATTATAATTCACCCCTCCACTTT

j_call: TRBJ2-1
v_call: TRBV28
d_call: NA
clone_size: NA
cdr3_aa: CATGGTPYNEQFF
cdr3_nt: TGTGCCACTGGGGGGACGCCCTACAATGAGCAGTTCTTC

j_call: TRBJ2-3
v_call: TRBV5-1
d_call: NA
clone_size: NA
cdr3_aa: CASRVGGADTQYF
cdr3_nt: TGCGCCAGCAGAGTCGGGGGCGCGGATACGCAGTATTTT

j_call: TRBJ1-1
v_call: TRBV7-3
d_call: TRBD1
clone_size: many
cdr3_aa: CASSPQSGTGGTEAFF
cdr3_nt: TGTGCCAGCAGCCCCCAATCCGGGACAGGGGGCACTGAAGCTTTCTTT

j_call: TRBJ1-4
v_call: TRBV7-8
d_call: NA
clone_size: few
cdr3_aa: CASSLAATNEKLFF
cdr3_nt: TGTGCCAGCAGCTTAGCCGCAACTAATGAAAAACTGTTTTTT

j_call: TRBJ1-1
v_call: TRBV20-1
d_call: NA
clone_size: NA
cdr3_aa: CSARMGNTEAFF
cdr3_nt: TGCAGTGCTAGAATGGGAAACACTGAAGCTTTCTTT

j_call: TRBJ2-1
v_call: TRBV7-9
d_call: TRBD1
clone_size: NA
cdr3_aa: CASSPRTGNEQFF
cdr3_nt: TGTGCCAGCAGCCCAAGGACAGGGAATGAGCAGTTCTTC

j_call: TRBJ1-5
v_call: TRBV6-4
d_call: NA
clone_size: few
cdr3_aa: CASSEPGPANQPQHF
cdr3_nt: TGTGCCAGCAGTGAACCGGGGCCGGCTAATCAGCCCCAGCATTTT

j_call: TRBJ2-7
v_call: TRBV18
d_call: NA
clone_size: NA
cdr3_aa: CASSPVPYEQYF
cdr3_nt: TGTGCCAGCTCACCGGTCCCCTACGAGCAGTACTTC

j_call: TRBJ2-3
v_call: TRBV28
d_call: TRBD2
clone_size: NA
cdr3_aa: CASSMSGGATDTQYF
cdr3_nt: TGTGCCAGCAGCATGAGCGGGGGAGCCACAGATACGCAGTATTTT

j_call: TRBJ2-7
v_call: TRBV7-9
d_call: NA
clone_size: few
cdr3_aa: CASIPDASYEQYF
cdr3_nt: TGTGCCAGCATCCCCGACGCCTCCTACGAGCAGTACTTC

j_call: TRBJ1-2
v_call: TRBV3-1
d_call: NA
clone_size: NA
cdr3_aa: CASRRSGNYGYTF
cdr3_nt: TGTGCCAGCAGGAGGTCTGGGAACTATGGCTACACCTTC

j_call: TRBJ2-2
v_call: TRBV27
d_call: NA
clone_size: NA
cdr3_aa: CASRSSRDFPLADTGELFF
cdr3_nt: TGTGCCAGCCGTTCTTCCCGGGACTTCCCACTGGCGGACACCGGGGAGCTGTTTTTT

j_call: TRBJ1-1
v_call: TRBV6-5
d_call: NA
clone_size: once
cdr3_aa: CASTGTTGEAFF
cdr3_nt: TGTGCCAGCACCGGTACAACAGGGGAAGCTTTCTTT

j_call: TRBJ2-3
v_call: TRBV5-1
d_call: TRBD1
clone_size: many
cdr3_aa: CARVGQLTDTQYF
cdr3_nt: TGCGCCAGGGTGGGACAGCTCACAGATACGCAGTATTTT

j_call: TRBJ1-2
v_call: TRBV30
d_call: NA
clone_size: many
cdr3_aa: CAWSRQASGYTF
cdr3_nt: TGTGCCTGGAGTCGGCAGGCGAGCGGCTACACCTTC

j_call: TRBJ2-7
v_call: TRBV5-5
d_call: NA
clone_size: many
cdr3_aa: CASRSVRGAYEQYF
cdr3_nt: TGTGCCAGCAGATCTGTCAGGGGGGCCTACGAGCAGTACTTC

j_call: TRBJ1-6
v_call: TRBV20-1
d_call: NA
clone_size: NA
cdr3_aa: CSAWGGTNSPLHF
cdr3_nt: TGCAGTGCTTGGGGGGGGACCAATTCACCCCTCCACTTT

j_call: TRBJ2-1
v_call: TRBV11-2
d_call: NA
clone_size: many
cdr3_aa: CASSTRLEGGEQFF
cdr3_nt: TGTGCCAGCAGCACCCGACTAGAGGGGGGTGAGCAGTTCTTC

j_call: TRBJ2-7
v_call: TRBV20-1
d_call: TRBD1
clone_size: many
cdr3_aa: CSARNGQGRSYEQYF
cdr3_nt: TGCAGTGCCCGTAACGGACAGGGAAGGTCGTACGAGCAGTACTTC

j_call: TRBJ1-2
v_call: TRBV29-1
d_call: TRBD1
clone_size: NA
cdr3_aa: CSAGQGAEGGYTF
cdr3_nt: TGCAGCGCAGGACAGGGGGCGGAGGGAGGCTACACCTTC

j_call: TRBJ1-1
v_call: TRBV20-1
d_call: NA
clone_size: NA
cdr3_aa: CSAPSRTAGTEAFF
cdr3_nt: TGCAGTGCCCCGTCACGGACGGCGGGCACTGAAGCTTTCTTT